Shown below are 14 T cell receptor beta chains from a single sample sequenced in a study of T-cell reconstitution after alpha-beta-depleted transplantation in children. Library preparation (for TCRbeta) was performed with unique molecular identifiers. MiXCR, run by TCRdb on the PCR reads, gives a single entry per CDR3 protein. Counted here are some 490,000 distinct CDR3 sequences, under 15% occurring once; the ten biggest clones make up about 5.4%. Sequenced here: PBMCs from the stem cell graft donor, sampled from the stem cell graft. The receptor source for this set is a human donor who donated a stem cell graft to a child with combined immunodeficiency.

This clonotype was recorded many times. The chain joins TRBV6-5 to TRBJ2-3; the D gene is possibly TRBD2 (5 bases). V dropped 5 bases and J dropped 2 bases, with 14 bases sitting between them. Germline CDR1 MNHEY, CDR2 SVGAGI. The CDR3 is 15 residues long. Here the CDR3 DNA reads TGTGCCAGCAGTCTTGACGGGGAGTACACAGATACGCAGTATTTT. Translation gives CASSLDGEYTDTQYF.

The gene calls are TRBV6-5 and TRBJ2-5; 11 nucleotides match TRBD1. Per germline, CDR1 MNHEY and CDR2 SVGAGI. The CDR3 is 15 residues long. V shed 5 bases and J 3 bases; nucleotides not matched to a gene: 5. The CDR3 reads CASSSPGQGEETQYF. The CDR3 nucleotides are TGTGCCAGCAGTAGCCCGGGACAGGGGGAAGAGACCCAGTACTTC.

This clonotype was counted many times. V is TRBV5-1 and J is TRBJ2-1; 9 bases map to TRBD1. Germline V gives CDR1 SGHRS, CDR2 YFSETQ. The V segment lost 4 bases and the J segment 5 bases; nucleotides outside the gene matches: 7. The CDR3 is 15 amino acids. The CDR3 nucleotides read TGCGCCAGCAGCCCGGACAGGGGTAGCAACAATGAGCAGTTCTTC. This gives the protein CASSPDRGSNNEQFF. Full variable domain (outside the CDR3, taken from reference TRBV5-1 and TRBJ2-1): KAGVTQTPRYLIKTRGQQVTLSCSPISGHRSVSWYQQTPGQGLQFLFEYFSETQRNKGNFPGRFSGRQFSNSRSEMNVSTLELGDSALYLCASSPDRGSNNEQFFGPGTRLTVL.

The chain links TRBV30 to TRBJ2-7; the D call may be TRBD1 or TRBD2 (5 bases each). Germline V gene sequence: CDR1 GTSNPN, CDR2 SVGIG (reference sequence). V lost 3 bases and J 3 bases, leaving 15 bases between the germline ends. The CDR3 is 14 residues long. The CDR3 DNA sequence: TGTGCCTGGAGGGGACGGGAAAAGTTCTACGAGCAGTACTTC. Translation: CAWRGREKFYEQYF.

This clonotype has just a few counts. J is TRBJ2-2 and V is TRBV7-2; 7 bases map to TRBD2. The CDR3 is 15 amino acids. Germline lookup yields CDR1 SGHTA and CDR2 FQGNSA. With V trimmed by 0 bases and J by 10 bases, 8 bases remained unmatched. The CDR3 loop reads CASSLAVGGRQELFF. Here the CDR3 DNA reads TGTGCCAGCAGCTTAGCTGTGGGCGGGAGACAGGAGCTGTTTTTT.

This clonotype was detected many times. J is TRBJ2-1 and V is TRBV12-3 or TRBV12-4; 16 positions match TRBD2. The CDR3 is made up of 20 amino acids. Trimming at V came to 6 bases and at J to 10 bases, leaving 21 bases not matched to a gene. In DNA form, the CDR3 reads TGTGCCAGCAGCCAAAGTATGGGACTAGCGGGAGGGCCAGGTCATAAAGAGCAGTTCTTC. It translates to CASSQSMGLAGGPGHKEQFF.

This clonotype has more than one count but fewer than ten. The CDR3 nucleotides are TGTGCCAGCAGTTATATTCTAGGACGGACTGAAGCTTTCTTT. This codes for CASSYILGRTEAFF. This rearrangement joins TRBV6-5 to TRBJ1-1; D not resolved. Trimming stripped 3 bases from V and 5 bases from J, with 13 bases between. CDR1 is MNHEY, CDR2 SVGAGI, per germline. This CDR3 has 14 amino acids.

This clonotype showed up many times. The chain is built from TRBV9 and TRBJ2-3; possibly TRBD1 for D (6 bases). This CDR3 comprises 17 residues. From germline, CDR1 is SGDLS and CDR2 YYNGEE. Trimming took 2 bases from V and 0 from J, leaving 16 bases between them. For the CDR3, the DNA is TGTGCCAGCAGCGTCCTGGGGGCCCCTCTTAGCACAGATACGCAGTATTTT. It translates to CASSVLGAPLSTDTQYF.

V usage is TRBV30 and J usage is TRBJ2-5, with TRBD2 matching 9 bases. With V trimmed by 3 bases and J by 2 bases, 7 bases remained unmatched. From germline, CDR1 is GTSNPN and CDR2 SVGIG (reference sequence). This CDR3 has 15 residues. The CDR3 is CAWSAGTSYQETQYF. Here the CDR3 DNA reads TGTGCCTGGAGCGCCGGGACTAGCTATCAAGAGACCCAGTACTTC.

This clonotype was detected ten times or more. For the CDR3, the DNA is TGTGCCAGCGAGTATAGCAATCAGCCCCAGCATTTT. The encoded protein is CASEYSNQPQHF. V is TRBV28 and J is TRBJ1-5; no definite D call. Per the germline V gene, CDR1 is MDHEN and CDR2 is SYDVKM. The CDR3 spans 12 residues. Trimming took 8 bases from V and 0 from J, leaving 5 bases between them.

The V gene is TRBV9, the J gene TRBJ2-1; D tentatively fits TRBD1 or TRBD2 (5 bases each). The V end lost 4 bases, the J end lost 7 bases, and 15 bases lay between the germline ends. CDR1 and CDR2 from the germline V gene are SGDLS and YYNGEE. The CDR3 runs 14 residues. The CDR3 DNA reads TGTGCCAGCAGCCTAAGAGGGGTTGGGAATGAGCAGTTCTTC. Translating it yields CASSLRGVGNEQFF.

This chain joins TRBV5-5 and TRBJ2-1; 7 bases align to TRBD1. The CDR3 covers 17 residues. CDR1 is SGHKS and CDR2 is YYEKEE in the germline V gene (reference sequence). The trim removed 4 bases at V and 6 bases at J, leaving 16 bases unmatched. CDR3 DNA sequence: TGTGCCAGCAGCGTCTCCTCCGGGACAGCCCTACTCAATGAGCAGTTCTTC. As protein: CASSVSSGTALLNEQFF.

This clonotype turned up a few times. This chain joins TRBV5-1 and TRBJ2-1; TRBD1 or TRBD2 may be the D gene (6 bases each). CDR1 SGHRS and CDR2 YFSETQ come from the germline V gene. Between the trimmed V and J ends, which lost 4 bases and 8 bases, there was a span of 19 bases. This CDR3 comprises 15 residues. The CDR3 reads CASSPEGVAPDEQFF. The CDR3 DNA is TGCGCCAGCAGCCCGGAGGGGGTAGCCCCAGATGAGCAGTTCTTC.

Regarding this clonotype: One junction end does not reproduce the germline sequence, and a read error may be involved. The chain is built from TRBV4-2 and TRBJ2-1; TRBD2 matches at 10 bases. CDR3 length: 13 amino acids. Germline V gene sequence: CDR1 LGHNA, CDR2 YNFKEQ. For the CDR3, the DNA is TGTGCCAGCAGCCAAGAAGCGGGGGGGCAGGGTAACTTC. It codes for CASSQEAGGQGNF.